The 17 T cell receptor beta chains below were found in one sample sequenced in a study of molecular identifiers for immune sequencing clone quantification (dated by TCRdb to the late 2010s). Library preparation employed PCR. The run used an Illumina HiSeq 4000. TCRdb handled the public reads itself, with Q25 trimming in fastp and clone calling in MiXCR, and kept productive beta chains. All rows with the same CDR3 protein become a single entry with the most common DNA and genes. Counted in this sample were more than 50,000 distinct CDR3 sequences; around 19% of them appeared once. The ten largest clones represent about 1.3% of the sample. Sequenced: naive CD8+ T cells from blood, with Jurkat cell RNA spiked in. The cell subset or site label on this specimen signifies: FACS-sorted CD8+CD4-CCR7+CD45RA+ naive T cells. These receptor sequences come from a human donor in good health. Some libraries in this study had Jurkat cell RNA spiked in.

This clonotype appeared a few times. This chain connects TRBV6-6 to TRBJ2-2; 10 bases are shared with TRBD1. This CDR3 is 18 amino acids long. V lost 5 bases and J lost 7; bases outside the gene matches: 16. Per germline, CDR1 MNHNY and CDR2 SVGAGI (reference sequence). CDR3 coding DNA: TGTGCCAGCAGTCCCCTTGCAGGGACAGGGGACAGGTTCGGGGAGCTGTTTTTT. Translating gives CASSPLAGTGDRFGELFF.

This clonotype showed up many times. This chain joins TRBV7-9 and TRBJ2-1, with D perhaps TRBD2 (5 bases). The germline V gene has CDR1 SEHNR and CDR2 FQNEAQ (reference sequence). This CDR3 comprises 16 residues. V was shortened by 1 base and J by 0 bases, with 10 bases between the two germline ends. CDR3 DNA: TGTGCCAGCAGCTTAGACCGGACTCCCTCCTACAATGAGCAGTTCTTC. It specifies CASSLDRTPSYNEQFF.

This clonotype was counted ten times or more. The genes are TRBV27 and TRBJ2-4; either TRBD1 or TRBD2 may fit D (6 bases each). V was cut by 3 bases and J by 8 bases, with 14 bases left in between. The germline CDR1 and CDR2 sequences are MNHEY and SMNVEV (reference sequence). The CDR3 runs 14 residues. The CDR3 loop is CASSFGGPGHIQYF. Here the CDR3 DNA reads TGTGCCAGCAGTTTCGGGGGCCCAGGCCACATTCAGTACTTC.

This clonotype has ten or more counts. This chain's CDR3 is CASSLGTGAAYEQYF. For the CDR3, the DNA is TGCGCCAGCAGCCTCGGGACAGGGGCCGCCTACGAGCAGTACTTC. The chain uses TRBV4-3 and TRBJ2-7; 10 nucleotides match TRBD1. The CDR3 sequence is 15 residues long. Trimming removed 4 bases from V and 2 bases from J; junction bases left unmatched: 5. Germline V gives CDR1 LGHNA, CDR2 YSLEER.

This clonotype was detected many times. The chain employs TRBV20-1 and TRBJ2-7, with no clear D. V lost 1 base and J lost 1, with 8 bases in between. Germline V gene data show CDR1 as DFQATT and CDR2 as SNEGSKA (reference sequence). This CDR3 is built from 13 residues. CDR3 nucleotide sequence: TGCAGTGCTAGAGTCTACGGATCCTACGAGCAGTACTTC. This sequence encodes CSARVYGSYEQYF.

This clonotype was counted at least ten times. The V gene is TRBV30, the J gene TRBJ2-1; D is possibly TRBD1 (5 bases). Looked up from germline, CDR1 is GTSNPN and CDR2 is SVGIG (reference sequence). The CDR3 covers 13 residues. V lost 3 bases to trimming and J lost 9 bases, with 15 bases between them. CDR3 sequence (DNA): TGTGCCTGGAGGGGGCTTGGGAAACCTGAGCAGTTCTTC. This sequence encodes CAWRGLGKPEQFF.

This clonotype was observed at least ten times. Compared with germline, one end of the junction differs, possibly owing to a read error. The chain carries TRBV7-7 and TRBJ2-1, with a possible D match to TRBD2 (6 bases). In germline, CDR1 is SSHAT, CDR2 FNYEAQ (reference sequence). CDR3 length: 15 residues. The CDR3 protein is CASSFRTGVGDEQFF. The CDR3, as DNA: TGTGCTAGCAGCTTTCGAACGGGAGTAGGCGATGAGCAGTTCTTC. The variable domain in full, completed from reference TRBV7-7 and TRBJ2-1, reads GAGVSQSPRYKVTKRGQDVTLRCDPISSHATLYWYQQALGQGPEFLTYFNYEAQPDKSGLPSDRFSAERPEGSISTLTIQRTEQRDSAMYRCASSFRTGVGDEQFFGPGTRLTVL.

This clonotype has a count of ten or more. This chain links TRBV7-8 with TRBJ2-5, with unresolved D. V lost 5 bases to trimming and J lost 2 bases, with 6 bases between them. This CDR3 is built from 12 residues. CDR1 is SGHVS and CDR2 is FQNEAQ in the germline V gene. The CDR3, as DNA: TGTGCCAGCAGCCAGAAACAAGAGACCCAGTACTTC. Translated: CASSQKQETQYF.

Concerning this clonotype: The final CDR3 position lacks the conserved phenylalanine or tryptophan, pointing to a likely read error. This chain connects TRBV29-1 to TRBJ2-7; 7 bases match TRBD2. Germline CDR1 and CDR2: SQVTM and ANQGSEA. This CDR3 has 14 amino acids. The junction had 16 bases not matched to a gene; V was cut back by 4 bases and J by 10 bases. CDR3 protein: CSVATVGRPRDQYL. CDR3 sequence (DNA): TGCAGCGTTGCTACCGTCGGGAGGCCCCGCGATCAGTACCTC.

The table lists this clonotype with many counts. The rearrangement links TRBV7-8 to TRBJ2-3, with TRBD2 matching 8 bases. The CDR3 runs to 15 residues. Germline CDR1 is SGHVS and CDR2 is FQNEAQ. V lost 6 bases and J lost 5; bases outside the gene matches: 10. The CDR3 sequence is CASRSDSAGGDTQYF. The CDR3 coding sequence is TGTGCCAGCAGATCGGACTCCGCGGGAGGAGATACGCAGTATTTT.

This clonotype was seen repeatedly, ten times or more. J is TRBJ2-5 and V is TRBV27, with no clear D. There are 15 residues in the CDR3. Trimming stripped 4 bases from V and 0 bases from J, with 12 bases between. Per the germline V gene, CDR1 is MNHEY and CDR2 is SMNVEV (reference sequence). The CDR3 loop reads CASSSLAGYQETQYF. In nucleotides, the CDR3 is TGTGCCAGCAGTTCGCTCGCTGGCTACCAAGAGACCCAGTACTTC.

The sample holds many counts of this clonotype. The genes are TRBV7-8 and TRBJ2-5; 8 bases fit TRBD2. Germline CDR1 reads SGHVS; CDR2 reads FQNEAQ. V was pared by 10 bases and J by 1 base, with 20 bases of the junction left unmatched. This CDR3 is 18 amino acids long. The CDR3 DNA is TGTGCCACCCGAGAGGATTTAGCGGGATTGTCGACCCAAGAGACCCAGTACTTC. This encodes CATREDLAGLSTQETQYF.

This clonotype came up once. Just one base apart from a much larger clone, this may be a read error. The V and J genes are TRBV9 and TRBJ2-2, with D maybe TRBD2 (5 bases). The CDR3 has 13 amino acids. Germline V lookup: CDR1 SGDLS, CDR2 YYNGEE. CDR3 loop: CASNQYNTGEPFF. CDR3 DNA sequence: TGTGCCAGCAACCAATATAACACCGGGGAGCCGTTTTTT.

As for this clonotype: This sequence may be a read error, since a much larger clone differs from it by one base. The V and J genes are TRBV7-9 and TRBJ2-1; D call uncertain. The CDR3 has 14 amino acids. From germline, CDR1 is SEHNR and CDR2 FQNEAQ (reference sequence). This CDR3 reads CASSPSRAPLEQSF. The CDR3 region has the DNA TGTGCCAGCAGCCCCTCCCGGGCTCCCCTTGAGCAGTCCTTC.

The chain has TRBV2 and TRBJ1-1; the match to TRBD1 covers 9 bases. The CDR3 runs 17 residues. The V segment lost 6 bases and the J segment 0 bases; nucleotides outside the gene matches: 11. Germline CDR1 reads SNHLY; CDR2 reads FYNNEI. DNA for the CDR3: TGTGCCAGCAGCCCCCGGGACAGGGAGCACCTGAACACTGAAGCTTTCTTT. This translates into CASSPRDREHLNTEAFF.

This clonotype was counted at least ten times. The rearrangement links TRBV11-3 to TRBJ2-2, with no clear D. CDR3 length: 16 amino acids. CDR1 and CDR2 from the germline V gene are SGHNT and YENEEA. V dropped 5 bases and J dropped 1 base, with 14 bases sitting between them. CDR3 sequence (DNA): TGTGCCAGCAGCCCCAGGATGGGGAAGAACACCGGGGAGCTGTTTTTT. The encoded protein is CASSPRMGKNTGELFF.

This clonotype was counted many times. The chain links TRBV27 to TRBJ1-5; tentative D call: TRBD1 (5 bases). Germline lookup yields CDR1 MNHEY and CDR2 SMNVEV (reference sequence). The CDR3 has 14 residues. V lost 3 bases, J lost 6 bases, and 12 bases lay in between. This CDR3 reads CASSLGGIAQPQHF. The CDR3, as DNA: TGTGCCAGCAGTTTGGGGGGGATCGCTCAGCCCCAGCATTTT.